Listed here is a single TCR beta chain. Its antigen remains unknown. The CDR3 is 14 residues long. Looked up from germline, CDR1 is SNHLY and CDR2 is FYNNEI. After removal of 3 bases from V and 8 bases from J, the junction contained 7 bases not matched to a gene. This entry is derived from a study of post-analysis software for immune sequencing data. Study-level results: Patients used several TRBV segments, including TRBV5-6, TRBV5-1 and TRBV20-1, more often than controls. Co-batched samples clustered tightly together by F measure. For normalized Chao1 diversity, multiple sclerosis patients scored significantly lower than controls did.

Prepared libraries of TCR beta cDNA carried unique molecular identifiers. Once 1 to 10 million T cells were used, roughly 500,000 cDNA molecules resulted. A single record per CDR3 protein comes from TCRdb applying MiXCR to the PCR reads. In the table there are 380,000 or so distinct CDR3 sequences, around 37% of which are singletons. The sample consisted of blood. The chain is built from TRBV2 and TRBJ1-5; 7 positions match TRBD1. The clonotype originates from a girl aged 5 to 17 with multiple sclerosis. CDR3 region: CASSDIRGLKPQHF. CDR3 coding DNA: TGTGCCAGCAGTGATATTAGGGGGCTAAAGCCCCAGCATTTT.